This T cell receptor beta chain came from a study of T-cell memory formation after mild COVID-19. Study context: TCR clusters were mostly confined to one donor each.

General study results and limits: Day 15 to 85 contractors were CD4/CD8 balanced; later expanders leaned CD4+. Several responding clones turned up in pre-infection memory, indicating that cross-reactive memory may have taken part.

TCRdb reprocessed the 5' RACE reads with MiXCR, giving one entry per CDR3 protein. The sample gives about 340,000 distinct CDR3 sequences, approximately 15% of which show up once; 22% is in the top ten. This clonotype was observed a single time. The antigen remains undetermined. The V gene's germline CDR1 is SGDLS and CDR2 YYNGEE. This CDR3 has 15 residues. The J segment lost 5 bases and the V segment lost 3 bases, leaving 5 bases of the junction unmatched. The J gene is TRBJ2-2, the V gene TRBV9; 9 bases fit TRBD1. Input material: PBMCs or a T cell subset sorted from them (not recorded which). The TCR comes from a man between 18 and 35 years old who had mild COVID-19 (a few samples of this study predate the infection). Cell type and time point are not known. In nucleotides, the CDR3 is TGTGCCAGCAGCGCCCGGGACAGGGTGACCGGGGAGCTGTTTTTT. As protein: CASSARDRVTGELFF.